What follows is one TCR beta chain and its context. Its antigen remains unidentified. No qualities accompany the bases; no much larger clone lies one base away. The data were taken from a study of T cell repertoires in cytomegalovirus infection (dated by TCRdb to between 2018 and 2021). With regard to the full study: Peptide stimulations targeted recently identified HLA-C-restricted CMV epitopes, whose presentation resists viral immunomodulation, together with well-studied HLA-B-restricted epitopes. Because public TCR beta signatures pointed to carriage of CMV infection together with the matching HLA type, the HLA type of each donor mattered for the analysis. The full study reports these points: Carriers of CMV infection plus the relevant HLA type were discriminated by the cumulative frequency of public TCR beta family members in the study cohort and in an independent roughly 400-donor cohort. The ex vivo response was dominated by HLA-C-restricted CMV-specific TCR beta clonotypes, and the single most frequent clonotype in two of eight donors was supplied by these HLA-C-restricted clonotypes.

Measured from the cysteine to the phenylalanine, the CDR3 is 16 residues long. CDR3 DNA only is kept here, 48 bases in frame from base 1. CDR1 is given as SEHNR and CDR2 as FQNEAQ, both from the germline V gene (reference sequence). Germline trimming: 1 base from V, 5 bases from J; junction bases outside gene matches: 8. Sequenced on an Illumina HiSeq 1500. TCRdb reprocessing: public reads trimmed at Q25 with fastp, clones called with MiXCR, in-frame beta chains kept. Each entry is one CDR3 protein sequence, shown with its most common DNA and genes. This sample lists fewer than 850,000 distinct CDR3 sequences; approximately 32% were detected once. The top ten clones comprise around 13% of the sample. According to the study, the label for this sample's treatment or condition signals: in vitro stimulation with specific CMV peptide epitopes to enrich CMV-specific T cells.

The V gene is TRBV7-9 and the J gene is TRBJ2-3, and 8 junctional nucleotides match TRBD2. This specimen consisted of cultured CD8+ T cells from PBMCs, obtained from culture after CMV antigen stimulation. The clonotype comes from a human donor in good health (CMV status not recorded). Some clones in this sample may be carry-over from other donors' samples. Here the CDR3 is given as CASSLGTSQFGDTQYF. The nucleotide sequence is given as TGTGCCAGCAGCTTAGGGACTAGCCAATTTGGAGATACGCAGTATTTT.